This T cell receptor (beta chain) was identified in a study of technical replicates of blood from several donors. Sequencing used immunoSEQ multiplex PCR; TCRdb keeps in-frame clones, though not all of them. Among 85,000 to 100,000 clones listed, about 93% were seen once. Trimming left V 8 bases short and J 0 bases short, with 7 bases between. Germline V gene lookup returns CDR1 MGHDK and CDR2 SYGVNS. The length of the CDR3 is 12 residues. The chain couples TRBV25-1 to TRBJ1-2; the D is unclear. This TCR derives from a human donor in good health. The sequenced material came from T cells isolated from PBMCs. The chain's CDR3 is CASRETNYGYTF. CDR3 sequence (DNA): TGTGCCAGCCGGGAGACTAACTATGGCTACACCTTC.